The 25 T cell receptor beta chains reported below all come from one sample, sequenced in a study of cytomegalovirus exposure and HLA in healthy donors (TCRdb year 2017). Library preparation employed the immunoSEQ multiplex PCR assay. The multiplex PCR relied on a mix of 60 forward primers for TCR Vbeta segments and 13 reverse primers for TCR Jbeta segments. Drawn from immuneACCESS, this table holds only the in-frame rearrangements with V and J called that TCRdb kept. Clones are partly lost; checked studies trace under half to an unresolved V gene and leave the rest unexplained. This sample's table carries approximately 190,000 clones. The top ten clones comprise around 0.74% of the sample. The sample taken for sequencing was PBMCs. These TCRs come from a boy aged 5-17 years in good health and CMV-seronegative.

The CDR3 loop is CASSLKVRGQFF. The CDR3 DNA reads TGTGCCAGCAGCTTGAAAGTCCGGGGGCAGTTCTTC. This chain joins TRBV5-6 and TRBJ2-1, with a tentative D call TRBD2 (5 bases). The germline V and J ends were trimmed by 1 base and 12 bases, with 11 bases remaining between them. CDR1 and CDR2 (germline): SGHDT, YYEEEE. This CDR3 region has 12 residues.

This rearrangement joins TRBV27 to TRBJ2-3, with 11 bases identical to TRBD2. The CDR3 is 17 amino acids. V dropped 5 bases and J dropped 4; count of bases not matched to a gene: 11. CDR1 MNHEY and CDR2 SMNVEV come from the germline V gene (reference sequence). This CDR3 is CASSLPEGSGGADTQYF. CDR3 DNA sequence: TGTGCCAGCAGTCTCCCTGAGGGTAGCGGGGGGGCAGATACGCAGTATTTT.

The J gene is TRBJ1-6, the V gene TRBV27; D is unresolved. The CDR3 has 16 residues. Germline V gives CDR1 MNHEY, CDR2 SMNVEV (reference sequence). Between the trimmed V and J ends, which lost 1 base and 8 bases, there was a span of 15 bases. The CDR3 nucleotides are TGTGCCAGCAGTTTATTTCCAGGTTCGGGAGATTCACCCCTCCACTTT. This sequence encodes CASSLFPGSGDSPLHF.

J is TRBJ1-4 and V is TRBV19; 8 positions match TRBD1. The CDR3 contains 15 residues. Trimming cost V 5 bases and J 4 bases; bases outside gene matches: 6. Germline CDR1 LNHDA, CDR2 SQIVND (reference sequence). The CDR3 protein is CASSLGQGDNEKLFF. The CDR3 DNA reads TGTGCCAGTAGTCTTGGACAGGGTGATAATGAAAAACTGTTTTTT.

The chain couples TRBV19 to TRBJ1-6; D is unclear. The CDR3 runs 16 residues. Germline CDR1 reads LNHDA; CDR2 reads SQIVND (reference sequence). The V end lost 7 bases, the J end lost 0 bases, and 13 bases lay between the germline ends. The CDR3 here is CASKSSIVSYNSPLHF. In nucleotides, the CDR3 is TGTGCCAGTAAGTCGAGCATTGTCTCCTATAATTCACCCCTCCACTTT.

The V call is TRBV9, the J call TRBJ2-2; the D gene is possibly TRBD2 (7 bases). CDR3 length equals 15 residues. Germline V gene sequence: CDR1 SGDLS, CDR2 YYNGEE. Trimming removed 0 bases from V and 4 bases from J, with 10 bases in between. The CDR3 bases are TGTGCCAGCAGCGTAGGCGGGGGCCTCACCGGGGAGCTGTTTTTT. The encoded protein is CASSVGGGLTGELFF.

The chain combines TRBV10-2 with TRBJ2-5; D remains unclear. The CDR3 runs to 12 residues. Looked up from germline, CDR1 is WSHSY and CDR2 is SAAADI. V gave up 6 bases and J gave up 5 bases, with 10 bases separating them. The CDR3 DNA follows: TGCGCCAGCAGCCAGTGGTCTGAGACCCAGTACTTC. Its protein product is CASSQWSETQYF.

The chain uses TRBV28 and TRBJ2-7; 7 positions match TRBD2. CDR3 length equals 16 residues. The V gene end was trimmed by 6 bases and the J gene end by 9 bases; junction bases not matched to a gene: 20. Per the germline V gene, CDR1 is MDHEN and CDR2 is SYDVKM. The CDR3 protein is CASSPLGLAEPTRQYF. The CDR3 region has the DNA TGTGCCAGCAGCCCGCTTGGTCTAGCGGAACCTACGCGGCAGTACTTC.

The chain uses TRBV11-2 and TRBJ2-3, with a weak D call TRBD2 (5 bases). This CDR3 is 16 amino acids long. Germline CDR1 and CDR2: SGHAT and FQNNGV. The ends were cut back, 1 base at V and 2 bases at J, with 13 bases in the middle. In DNA form, the CDR3 reads TGTGCCAGCAGCTTAGGGGCGGGTTACTCCACAGATACGCAGTATTTT. Its protein is CASSLGAGYSTDTQYF. The whole variable domain, remainder taken from reference TRBV11-2 and TRBJ2-3, is EAGVAQSPRYKIIEKRQSVAFWCNPISGHATLYWYQQILGQGPKLLIQFQNNGVVDDSQLPKDRFSAERLKGVDSTLKIQPAKLEDSAVYLCASSLGAGYSTDTQYFGPGTRLTVL.

This chain links TRBV5-5 with TRBJ2-7; 7 bases match TRBD1. Germline lookup yields CDR1 SGHKS and CDR2 YYEKEE (reference sequence). The CDR3 has 16 amino acids. Trimming cost V 2 bases and J 0 bases; bases outside gene matches: 8. The CDR3 sequence: CASSFEDRRSSYEQYF. DNA for the CDR3: TGTGCCAGCAGCTTTGAGGACAGGAGGAGCTCCTACGAGCAGTACTTC.

The rearrangement links TRBV18 to TRBJ1-1; D is ambiguous. V was pared by 0 bases and J by 0 bases, with 11 bases between. Germline V gene sequence: CDR1 KGHSH, CDR2 LQKENI. This CDR3 contains 16 residues. Here the CDR3 reads CASSPPGATMNTEAFF. The CDR3 DNA sequence: TGTGCCAGCTCACCACCGGGAGCAACTATGAACACTGAAGCTTTCTTT.

The CDR3 DNA reads TGTGCCAGCAGCCCGACAGCTGTCAACTACGAGCAGTACTTC. Protein sequence: CASSPTAVNYEQYF. This chain links TRBV5-5 with TRBJ2-7; weak D call: TRBD1 (5 bases). From germline, CDR1 is SGHKS and CDR2 YYEKEE (reference sequence). Trimming removed 4 bases from V and 3 bases from J, with 14 bases in between. The CDR3 consists of 14 residues.

This chain uses TRBV16 with TRBJ1-4; 7 bases are shared with TRBD1. J gave up 0 bases and V 7 bases, and 11 bases lay outside the gene matches. Germline CDR1 KGHSY, CDR2 FQNENV. This CDR3 contains 17 residues. CDR3 residues: CASTQFGTVATNEKLFF. The CDR3 DNA is TGTGCCAGCACTCAATTCGGGACAGTTGCAACTAATGAAAAACTGTTTTTT.

Turning to this clone: Mismatch with germline at one junction end may stem from a read error. This rearrangement joins TRBV4-1 to TRBJ1-2; maybe TRBD1 (5 bases). Looked up from germline, CDR1 is MGHRA and CDR2 is YSYEKL. The CDR3 has 15 amino acids. CDR3 loop: CASGQVPGGGYGYTF. The DNA of the CDR3 is TGCGCCAGCGGCCAAGTTCCGGGGGGTGGCTATGGCTACACCTTC.

J is TRBJ2-1 and V is TRBV6-5, with TRBD1 matching over 9 bases. Germline-derived CDR1 and CDR2 are MNHEY and SVGAGI. The CDR3 runs 15 residues. Unmatched junction bases numbered 4, after V lost 2 bases and J lost 5 bases. The CDR3 here is CASSYHGTGNNEQFF. The CDR3 DNA is TGTGCCAGCAGTTACCATGGGACAGGGAACAATGAGCAGTTCTTC.

This sequence joins TRBV27 and TRBJ2-7, with TRBD1 matching over 10 bases. V lost 2 bases and J lost 4; bases outside the gene matches: 8. The length of the CDR3 is 16 residues. Germline CDR1 MNHEY, CDR2 SMNVEV (reference sequence). CDR3 sequence reads: CASSLGWTGGVYEQYF. For the CDR3, the DNA is TGTGCCAGCAGTTTAGGGTGGACAGGGGGGGTTTACGAGCAGTACTTC.

CDR3 sequence: CASTSPGGGYGYTF. CDR3 coding DNA: TGTGCCAGCACCTCCCCCGGGGGGGGCTATGGCTACACCTTC. V gene TRBV11-2 combines with J gene TRBJ1-2; possible D gene TRBD1, 5 bases. The V and J ends lost 7 bases and 4 bases respectively, with 16 bases between them. Germline CDR1 reads SGHAT; CDR2 reads FQNNGV. This CDR3 region has 14 residues.

This chain links TRBV9 with TRBJ1-2; TRBD1 matches at 9 bases. Unmatched junction bases numbered 8, after V lost 4 bases and J lost 7 bases. The CDR3 loop spans 14 amino acids. Germline assignment: CDR1 SGDLS and CDR2 YYNGEE. CDR3 in amino acids: CASSQTGGGGGYTF. CDR3 coding DNA: TGTGCCAGCAGCCAAACAGGGGGCGGCGGTGGCTACACCTTC. The entire variable domain, with the rest obtained from reference TRBV9 and TRBJ1-2, is as follows: DSGVTQTPKHLITATGQRVTLRCSPRSGDLSVYWYQQSLDQGLQFLIQYYNGEERAKGNILERFSAQQFPDLHSELNLSSLELGDSALYFCASSQTGGGGGYTFGSGTRLTVV.

The J gene is TRBJ1-1, the V gene TRBV9, with D unclear. Germline CDR1 reads SGDLS; CDR2 reads YYNGEE. V was shortened by 4 bases and J by 3 bases, with 16 bases between the two germline ends. The CDR3 consists of 15 residues. The CDR3: CASSFGSTQDTEAFF. CDR3 nucleotides: TGTGCCAGCAGCTTCGGGAGTACTCAGGACACTGAAGCTTTCTTT.

V usage is TRBV4-1 and J usage is TRBJ1-5; tentative D call: TRBD1 (6 bases). Germline loops: CDR1 MGHRA, CDR2 YSYEKL. This CDR3 contains 16 residues. V was pared by 1 base and J by 0 bases, with 10 bases between. CDR3 sequence: CASSQVGQISNQPQHF. DNA for the CDR3: TGCGCCAGCAGCCAAGTCGGACAGATTAGCAATCAGCCCCAGCATTTT.

This chain joins TRBV7-2 and TRBJ2-2; TRBD2 is a possible D gene (6 bases). This CDR3 region has 16 residues. V gave up 1 base and J gave up 8 bases, with 17 bases separating them. Germline CDR1 SGHTA, CDR2 FQGNSA. CDR3 bases: TGTGCCAGCAGCTTAGGGTGGGGGGAGCACGAGGGGGAGCTGTTTTTT. The encoded protein is CASSLGWGEHEGELFF.

V and J are TRBV7-6 and TRBJ2-7, with D uncertain. Trimming took 2 bases from V and 3 from J, leaving 8 bases between them. The germline gives CDR1 SGHVS, CDR2 FNYEAQ. The CDR3 runs 13 residues. Here the CDR3 reads CASSLSPDYEQYF. Written as DNA, the CDR3 is TGTGCCAGCAGCTTAAGTCCAGACTACGAGCAGTACTTC.

This chain uses TRBV27 with TRBJ2-7, with 8 bases identical to TRBD2. The CDR3 extends over 14 amino acids. V shed 6 bases, J shed 6 bases, and the junction held 10 bases outside the gene matches. The germline V gene has CDR1 MNHEY and CDR2 SMNVEV (reference sequence). The chain's CDR3 is CASSLTGGPFEQYF. The DNA for the CDR3 is TGTGCCAGCAGCCTAACGGGGGGGCCCTTCGAGCAGTACTTC.

The chain is built from TRBV13 and TRBJ2-3; 9 nucleotides match TRBD2. The length of the CDR3 is 15 residues. After removal of 4 bases from V and 6 bases from J, the junction contained 8 bases not matched to a gene. Per germline, CDR1 PRHDT and CDR2 FYEKMQ (reference sequence). Here the CDR3 reads CASSSRAGGMDTQYF. CDR3 DNA: TGTGCCAGCAGCTCGCGAGCGGGGGGAATGGATACGCAGTATTTT.

In regard to this clone: At one boundary the junction diverges from the germline segment, which might be a read error. This rearrangement joins TRBV5-8 to TRBJ1-4, with unresolved D. Germline V CDR1 and CDR2: SGHTS, YDEGEE. The CDR3 runs to 13 residues. CDR3 protein: CASSRLGREKLFF. For the CDR3, the DNA is TGCGCCAGCTCCCGGTTGGGCCGAGAAAAACTGTTTTTT.